This TCR beta chain was recovered during a study of blood T cell repertoires in COVID-19. Unmatched junction bases numbered 6, after V lost 0 bases and J lost 5 bases. Germline CDR1 and CDR2: SGHRS and YFSETQ. This CDR3 is 16 amino acids long. Original handling: Reference gene primer amplification gave nucleated cell count estimates. Sequencing was performed with immunoSEQ multiplex PCR; in TCRdb, only in-frame clones are kept and a portion is missing. V, J and clone size were drawn from that table, and D and trimming were deduced from the DNA. The sample has roughly 200,000 clones; 75% to 90% are singletons.

The clonotype originates from a human donor with active or convalescent COVID-19. The donor label of this sample is uncertain. Material for sequencing was peripheral blood. V gene TRBV5-1 combines with J gene TRBJ2-3; the match to TRBD2 covers 10 bases. CDR3 region: CASSLGSPSGGDTQYF. CDR3 nucleotides: TGCGCCAGCAGCTTGGGCAGCCCTAGCGGGGGAGATACGCAGTATTTT.